This paragraph covers one T cell receptor beta chain sequence. Original methodology: Estimation of nucleated cell counts relied on the amplification of reference gene primers. The data were produced by immunoSEQ multiplex PCR, yet TCRdb's version contains in-frame clones alone and is incomplete. The V and J calls and clone size come from that table; D and trimming were worked out from the DNA. The repertoire holds about 240,000 clones, with around four fifths as singletons. The data are from a study of blood T cell repertoires in COVID-19. Study at large: The United States, Italy and Spain were the sources of the acute and convalescent COVID-19 samples. The cDNA or gDNA used as material had been derived from T cells, B-cell-depleted T cells, or PBMCs.

This CDR3 has 19 amino acids. V shed 4 bases, J shed 5 bases, and the junction held 20 bases outside the gene matches. Germline loops: CDR1 SGHDN, CDR2 FVKESK. V usage is TRBV14 and J usage is TRBJ2-1; 7 bases align to TRBD2. Sequencing was performed on peripheral blood. This clonotype originated in a woman aged 55-70 years with active or convalescent COVID-19. Here the CDR3 reads CASSPLRGEGFRVHNEQFF. The DNA of the CDR3 is TGTGCCAGCAGCCCCCTTCGGGGGGAGGGATTTCGAGTCCACAATGAGCAGTTCTTC. Full variable domain (outside the CDR3, taken from reference TRBV14 and TRBJ2-1): EAGVTQFPSHSVIEKGQTVTLRCDPISGHDNLYWYRRVMGKEIKFLLHFVKESKQDESGMPNNRFLAERTGGTYSTLKVQPAELEDSGVYFCASSPLRGEGFRVHNEQFFGPGTRLTVL.